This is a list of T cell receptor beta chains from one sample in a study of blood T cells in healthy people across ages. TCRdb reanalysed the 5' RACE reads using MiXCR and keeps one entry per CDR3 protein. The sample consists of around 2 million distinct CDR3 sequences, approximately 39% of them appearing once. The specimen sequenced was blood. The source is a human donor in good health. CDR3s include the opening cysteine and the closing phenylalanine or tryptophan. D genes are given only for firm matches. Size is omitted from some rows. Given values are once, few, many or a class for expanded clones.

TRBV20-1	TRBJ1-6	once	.	TGCAGTGCTAGAGATAGGGCGGGGTTCACCCTCCACTTT	CSARDRAGFTLHF
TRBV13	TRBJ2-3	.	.	TGTGCCAGCAGTCCCCGAGCGGGCGCACGTGAAGATACGCAGTATTTT	CASSPRAGAREDTQYF
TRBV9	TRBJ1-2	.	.	TGTGCCAGCAGCTTTTTTGAGACGGACGTCTATGGCTACACCTTC	CASSFFETDVYGYTF
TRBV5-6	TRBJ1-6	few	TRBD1	TGTGCCAGCAGCTTGGTGACAGGGGGCGCCTATAATTCACCCCTCCACTTT	CASSLVTGGAYNSPLHF
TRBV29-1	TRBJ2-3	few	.	TGCAGCGTTGAGGTTCAGGGTGTGGGCACAGATACGCAGTATTTT	CSVEVQGVGTDTQYF
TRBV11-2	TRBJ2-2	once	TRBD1	TGTGCCAGCAGCTGGACAGGGGGGAAGATTTCGGGGGAGCTGTTTTTT	CASSWTGGKISGELFF
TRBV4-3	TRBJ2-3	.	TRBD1	TGCGCCAGCAGCTTTCGGACAGGGGGCGCAGATACGCAGTATTTT	CASSFRTGGADTQYF
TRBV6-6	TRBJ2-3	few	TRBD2	TGTGCCAGCACCCTTGGGGGACTAGCGGGGGGCACAGATACGCAGTATTTT	CASTLGGLAGGTDTQYF
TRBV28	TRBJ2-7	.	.	TGTGCCAGCAGTGACTTCCGACACTACTACGAGCAGTACTTC	CASSDFRHYYEQYF
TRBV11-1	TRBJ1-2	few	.	TGTGCCAGCAGCATGTACAGGGATGGCTACACCTTC	CASSMYRDGYTF
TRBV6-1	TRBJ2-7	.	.	TGTGCCAGCGCCACCCGGGGACACGGCTACGAGCAGTACTTC	CASATRGHGYEQYF